The sample holds many counts of the clone carrying this T cell receptor beta chain. The antigen remains unidentified. The authors reverse transcribed all of the isolated RNA, so sequencing captured expressed TCRB transcripts. Generated by immunoSEQ multiplex PCR, the TCRdb table keeps only in-frame clones and is missing some. The sample holds around 340,000 clones, roughly 8% seen once. This sample is part of a study of beta chain features in type 1 diabetes. Findings of the study overall: PCR might pick shorter templates more often, in the same way for patients and controls.

Germline CDR1 and CDR2: SGHDT and YYEEEE. V was clipped by 0 bases and J by 5 bases, with 5 bases between them. This CDR3 has 13 amino acids. The sequence came from a young woman in good health. The sample taken for sequencing was central memory CD4+ T cells from blood. V is TRBV5-6 and J is TRBJ2-2; D is unclear. CDR3 loop: CASSLVLTGELFF. In DNA, the CDR3 is TGTGCCAGCAGCTTGGTTCTTACCGGGGAGCTGTTTTTT.